A single sample is the source of the 20 T cell receptor beta chains below, sequenced in a study of cytomegalovirus exposure and HLA in healthy donors. TCRdb's table, derived via immunoSEQ multiplex PCR, lists solely in-frame clones and lacks some. Among approximately 220,000 clones listed, around 80% were seen once. The sequenced sample was PBMCs. The receptors were sampled from a woman aged 30 to 39 in good health and CMV-seropositive.

The V call is TRBV6-5, the J call TRBJ2-2; D uncertain. The CDR3 totals 12 residues. V lost 6 bases to trimming and J lost 4 bases, with 6 bases between them. From germline, CDR1 is MNHEY and CDR2 SVGAGI. This CDR3 reads CASRTVTGELFF. CDR3 nucleotides: TGTGCCAGCAGAACTGTCACCGGGGAGCTGTTTTTT.

This clone showed up just a few times. This chain connects TRBV6-1 to TRBJ2-5; the D is unclear. This CDR3 spans 13 amino acids. V was cut by 2 bases and J by 5 bases, with 9 bases left in between. From germline, CDR1 is MNHNS and CDR2 SASEGT. The DNA for the CDR3 is TGTGCCAGCAGTGAATATATAGGGGAGACCCAGTACTTC. Translated: CASSEYIGETQYF.

V is TRBV6-1 and J is TRBJ1-1; D is perhaps TRBD1 (6 bases). V lost 1 base, J lost 3 bases, and 18 bases lay in between. CDR1 is MNHNS and CDR2 is SASEGT in the germline V gene. This CDR3 has 17 amino acids. This CDR3 reads CASSEVRGGGRHTEAFF. The DNA of the CDR3 is TGTGCCAGCAGTGAAGTTAGGGGGGGCGGAAGACACACTGAAGCTTTCTTT.

The chain is built from TRBV27 and TRBJ2-3; 10 positions match TRBD2. This CDR3 region has 19 residues. Trimming cost V 4 bases and J 6 bases; bases outside gene matches: 19. Germline V lookup: CDR1 MNHEY, CDR2 SMNVEV (reference sequence). The CDR3 DNA reads TGTGCCAGCAGTTCATATATGACTAGCGGGTTTAGTGTGTCGGATACGCAGTATTTT. It translates to CASSSYMTSGFSVSDTQYF.

This clone showed up just once. J is TRBJ2-3 and V is TRBV27; D not resolved. Looked up from germline, CDR1 is MNHEY and CDR2 is SMNVEV (reference sequence). Trimming pared 11 bases from V and 3 bases from J, leaving 12 bases between. The CDR3 is made up of 12 amino acids. The chain's CDR3 is CAPRAPTDTQYF. DNA for the CDR3: TGTGCCCCCAGAGCGCCTACAGATACGCAGTATTTT.

This clone was detected once. V and J are TRBV27 and TRBJ2-7; D remains ambiguous. V gave up 2 bases and J gave up 5 bases, with 16 bases separating them. This CDR3 region has 15 residues. CDR1 and CDR2 (germline): MNHEY, SMNVEV (reference sequence). The CDR3 DNA is TGTGCCAGCAGTTTACAAGCCCCAGGCTTCGACGAGCAGTACTTC. Amino acids: CASSLQAPGFDEQYF.

The chain uses TRBV7-9 and TRBJ2-7; D call uncertain. V lost 2 bases and J 8 bases, leaving 10 bases between the germline ends. CDR1 and CDR2 from the germline V gene are SEHNR and FQNEAQ (reference sequence). This CDR3 is 12 amino acids long. The CDR3 sequence is CASSLLSQQQYF. DNA for the CDR3: TGTGCCAGCAGCTTACTGAGTCAGCAGCAGTACTTC.

The chain recombines TRBV5-1 with TRBJ2-5; 11 nucleotides agree with TRBD2. With V trimmed by 5 bases and J by 2 bases, 8 bases remained unmatched. The germline CDR1 and CDR2 sequences are SGHRS and YFSETQ. The CDR3 is 16 amino acids. The DNA for the CDR3 is TGCGCCAGCAGGCGAGGGACTAGCGGTAGTCAAGAGACCCAGTACTTC. Its protein product is CASRRGTSGSQETQYF.

This clone was seen a few times. The CDR3 sequence is CASSGRWLAVYNEQFF. CDR3 bases: TGTGCCAGCAGCGGAAGGTGGCTAGCGGTCTACAATGAGCAGTTCTTC. The chain joins TRBV9 to TRBJ2-1; 7 bases are shared with TRBD2. The CDR3 runs to 16 residues. From germline, CDR1 is SGDLS and CDR2 YYNGEE. The junction had 9 bases not matched to a gene; V was cut back by 3 bases and J by 3 bases. The variable domain in full, with the rest retrieved from reference TRBV9 and TRBJ2-1, is DSGVTQTPKHLITATGQRVTLRCSPRSGDLSVYWYQQSLDQGLQFLIQYYNGEERAKGNILERFSAQQFPDLHSELNLSSLELGDSALYFCASSGRWLAVYNEQFFGPGTRLTVL.

A remark on this clone: A read error may account for a junction end that differs from germline. This chain joins TRBV7-7 and TRBJ2-1, with TRBD2 identical over 13 bases. Germline values: CDR1 SSHAT, CDR2 FNYEAQ (reference sequence). The CDR3 has 15 amino acids. CDR3: CASSSGLAGVNEQFF. The CDR3 DNA follows: TGTGCTAGCAGTTCCGGACTAGCGGGAGTGAATGAGCAGTTCTTC.

The genes are TRBV6-1 and TRBJ2-5, with a possible D match to TRBD1 (6 bases). CDR3 length equals 15 residues. CDR1 is MNHNS and CDR2 is SASEGT in the germline V gene. V gave up 4 bases and J gave up 5 bases, with 17 bases separating them. CDR3 sequence reads: CASSGQQGFGETQYF. The CDR3 DNA reads TGTGCCAGCAGTGGACAACAGGGTTTTGGGGAGACCCAGTACTTC.

This chain uses TRBV7-9 with TRBJ2-1, with TRBD1 as a possible D gene (6 bases). V shed 5 bases and J shed 6 bases, with 11 bases lying between them. CDR1 and CDR2 from the germline V gene are SEHNR and FQNEAQ (reference sequence). The CDR3 totals 13 residues. CDR3 in amino acids: CASSPGTSNEQFF. CDR3 coding DNA: TGTGCCAGCAGCCCGGGGACAAGCAATGAGCAGTTCTTC.

This clone showed up just a few times. This sequence joins TRBV4-1 and TRBJ2-7; the D call may be TRBD1 or TRBD2 (5 bases each). The ends were cut back, 4 bases at V and 6 bases at J, with 16 bases in the middle. The length of the CDR3 is 14 residues. Germline lookup yields CDR1 MGHRA and CDR2 YSYEKL. The CDR3 protein is CASSPSAGRREQYF. DNA of the CDR3: TGCGCCAGCAGCCCATCCGCAGGGAGACGCGAGCAGTACTTC.

The chain joins TRBV11-3 to TRBJ2-5; 7 nucleotides line up with TRBD1. The germline V gene encodes CDR1 SGHNT and CDR2 YENEEA. CDR3 size: 12 residues. V shed 5 bases and J 5 bases; nucleotides not matched to a gene: 2. The CDR3 sequence: CASSGQVETQYF. The CDR3 DNA reads as TGTGCCAGCAGCGGACAGGTGGAGACCCAGTACTTC.

The chain links TRBV20-1 to TRBJ1-1, with no clear D. CDR1 and CDR2 (germline): DFQATT, SNEGSKA (reference sequence). Between the trimmed V and J ends, which lost 6 bases and 0 bases, there was a span of 5 bases. This CDR3 contains 11 residues. The CDR3, as DNA: TGCAGTGCACCCCTGAACACTGAAGCTTTCTTT. Translating it yields CSAPLNTEAFF.

CDR3 DNA: TGCGCCAGCAGCTTGGGAGCAGGCAGGAGAAAAACTTTCTTT. This encodes CASSLGAGRRKTFF. V is TRBV5-1 and J is TRBJ1-1; D gene ambiguous. The V end lost 0 bases, the J end lost 12 bases, and 18 bases lay between the germline ends. CDR3 length: 14 amino acids. Per the germline V gene, CDR1 is SGHRS and CDR2 is YFSETQ. Based on the CDR3 plus reference TRBV5-1 and TRBJ1-1, the full variable domain is KAGVTQTPRYLIKTRGQQVTLSCSPISGHRSVSWYQQTPGQGLQFLFEYFSETQRNKGNFPGRFSGRQFSNSRSEMNVSTLELGDSALYLCASSLGAGRRKTFFGQGTRLTVV.

The rearrangement links TRBV27 to TRBJ2-3; 7 bases are shared with TRBD2. The CDR3 runs 17 residues. The germline gives CDR1 MNHEY, CDR2 SMNVEV (reference sequence). V dropped 2 bases and J dropped 3; count of bases not matched to a gene: 11. CDR3 bases: TGTGCCAGCAGTTTAATGCGAGCGGGACGGAAGACAGATACGCAGTATTTT. Translation: CASSLMRAGRKTDTQYF.

This sequence joins TRBV29-1 and TRBJ2-1, with TRBD2 matching 14 bases. Germline values: CDR1 SQVTM, CDR2 ANQGSEA. Germline trimming cut 4 bases from V and 1 base from J; bases unmatched to any gene: 3. The length of the CDR3 is 16 residues. CDR3 bases: TGCAGCGTTGCGGGACTAGCGGGAGTGTCCTACAATGAGCAGTTCTTC. Amino acids: CSVAGLAGVSYNEQFF.

The gene calls are TRBV4-2 and TRBJ2-6, with 8 bases matching TRBD1. V was clipped by 8 bases and J by 0 bases; unmatched bases: 6. The germline gives CDR1 LGHNA, CDR2 YNFKEQ. The CDR3 sequence is 16 residues long. The CDR3 region is CASGQGTASGANVLTF. CDR3 nucleotides: TGTGCCAGCGGACAGGGTACAGCCTCTGGGGCCAACGTCCTGACTTTC.

The chain combines TRBV6-1 with TRBJ2-7, with 9 bases matching TRBD2. Germline CDR1 reads MNHNS; CDR2 reads SASEGT. The CDR3 runs to 15 residues. Trimming cost V 6 bases and J 2 bases; bases outside gene matches: 8. CDR3: CASSPTSGPTYEQYF. The CDR3 region has the DNA TGTGCCAGCAGCCCGACTAGCGGCCCTACCTACGAGCAGTACTTC.